This TCR beta chain came from a study of blood T cell repertoires in COVID-19. Trimming removed 4 bases from V and 0 bases from J, with 9 bases in between. Germline CDR1 is GTSNPN and CDR2 is SVGIG (reference sequence). There are 13 residues in the CDR3. In the original analysis: Estimation of nucleated cell counts was performed using reference gene primer amplification. The table came from immunoSEQ multiplex PCR; TCRdb's copy has only in-frame clones and leaves some out. D and trimming come from the DNA, and the V and J calls and clone size come from that table. The data hold fewer than 250,000 clones, with 80% to 90% observed a single time.

Source material: peripheral blood. The sequence derives from a middle-aged man with acute or convalescent COVID-19. This chain joins TRBV30 and TRBJ1-2; TRBD1 is a possible D gene (5 bases). The CDR3 DNA sequence: TGTGCCTGGACAGAGACAGCTAACTATGGCTACACCTTC. Amino acids: CAWTETANYGYTF.